This TCR beta chain was obtained from a study of T-cell memory formation after mild COVID-19. TCRdb re-called the 5' RACE reads with MiXCR, one entry per CDR3 protein. Of some 250,000 distinct CDR3 sequences listed, approximately 19% are singletons. This sequence originates from a young man who had mild COVID-19 (a few samples of this study predate the infection). Cell type and time point are not known. Input material: PBMCs or a T cell subset sorted from them (not recorded which).

The CDR3 sequence: CASSLDLGTGELFF. DNA of the CDR3: TGTGCCAGCAGCTTAGACTTGGGAACCGGGGAGCTGTTTTTT. V gene TRBV7-2 combines with J gene TRBJ2-2; no definite D call. V was clipped by 1 base and J by 5 bases, with 8 bases between them. This CDR3 is 14 amino acids long. The V gene's germline CDR1 is SGHTA and CDR2 FQGNSA.